A single count supports the clone carrying this T cell receptor beta chain. Its antigen is as yet unknown. Only in-frame clones appear in the TCRdb table, and some are missing; sequencing was by immunoSEQ multiplex PCR. This table has under 1,100,000 clones, 60% to 80% appearing once. CD4+ cell separation produced CD45RA+ naive and CD45RA-negative memory subsets. The data derive from a study of shared clonotypes between healthy human individuals. In the study overall: Contributing individuals were two females and three males aged 18 to 49. Overall study findings and caveats: With several donors compared, 4.5% to 6.5% of naive CD4 clonotypes were shared. Represented diversity (both genetic and exposure-history) was limited by the small number of donors.

Germline-derived CDR1 and CDR2 are MNHEY and SMNVEV (reference sequence). This CDR3 has 15 amino acids. V shed 3 bases and J shed 4 bases, with 15 bases lying between them. The chain employs TRBV27 and TRBJ1-1, with TRBD1 as a possible D gene (5 bases). This clonotype was obtained from a man aged 18 to 30 in good health. Input material: memory CD4+ T cells sorted from blood. Indicated subset: CD45RA-negative fraction. The CDR3, as DNA: TGTGCCAGCAGTTTTGGCCCCGTCGGGGGCACTGAAGCTTTCTTT. Translated, it gives CASSFGPVGGTEAFF.